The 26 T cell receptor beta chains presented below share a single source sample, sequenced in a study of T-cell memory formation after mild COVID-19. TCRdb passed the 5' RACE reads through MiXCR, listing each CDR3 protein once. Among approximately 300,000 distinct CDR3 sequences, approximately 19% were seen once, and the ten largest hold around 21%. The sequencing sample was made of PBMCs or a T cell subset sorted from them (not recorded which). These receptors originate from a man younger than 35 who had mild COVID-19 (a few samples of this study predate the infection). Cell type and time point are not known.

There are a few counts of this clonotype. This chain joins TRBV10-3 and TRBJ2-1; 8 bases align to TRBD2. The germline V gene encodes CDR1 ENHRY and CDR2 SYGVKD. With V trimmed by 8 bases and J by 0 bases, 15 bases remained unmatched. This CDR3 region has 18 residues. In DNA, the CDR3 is TGTGCCATCCGTGGGGACGGAGGTAGCGGGACCTCCTACAATGAGCAGTTCTTC. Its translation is CAIRGDGGSGTSYNEQFF.

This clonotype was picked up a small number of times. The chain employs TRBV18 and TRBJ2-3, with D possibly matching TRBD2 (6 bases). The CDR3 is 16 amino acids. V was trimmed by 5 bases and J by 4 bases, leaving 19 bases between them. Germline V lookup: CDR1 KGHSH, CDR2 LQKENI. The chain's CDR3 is CASSVPGLHSSDTQYF. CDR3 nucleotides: TGTGCCAGCTCAGTTCCGGGACTTCATTCGTCAGATACGCAGTATTTT. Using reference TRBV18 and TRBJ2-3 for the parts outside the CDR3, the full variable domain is NAGVMQNPRHLVRRRGQEARLRCSPMKGHSHVYWYRQLPEEGLKFMVYLQKENIIDESGMPKERFSAEFPKEGPSILRIQQVVRGDSAAYFCASSVPGLHSSDTQYFGPGTRLTVL.

The CDR3 reads CASSIFGTASYGYTF. In nucleotides, the CDR3 is TGTGCCAGTAGTATTTTTGGGACAGCGAGCTATGGCTACACCTTC. The chain recombines TRBV19 with TRBJ1-2, with TRBD1 matching 7 bases. This CDR3 spans 15 amino acids. V lost 3 bases and J lost 4; bases outside the gene matches: 8. Germline V gives CDR1 LNHDA, CDR2 SQIVND (reference sequence).

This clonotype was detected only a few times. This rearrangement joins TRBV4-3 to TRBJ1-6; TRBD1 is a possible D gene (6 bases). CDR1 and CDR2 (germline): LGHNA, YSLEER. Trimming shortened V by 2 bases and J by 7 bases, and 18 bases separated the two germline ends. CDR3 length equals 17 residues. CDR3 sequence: CASSQTEGGTGNSPLHF. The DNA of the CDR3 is TGCGCCAGCAGCCAAACAGAGGGGGGGACGGGCAATTCACCCCTCCACTTT.

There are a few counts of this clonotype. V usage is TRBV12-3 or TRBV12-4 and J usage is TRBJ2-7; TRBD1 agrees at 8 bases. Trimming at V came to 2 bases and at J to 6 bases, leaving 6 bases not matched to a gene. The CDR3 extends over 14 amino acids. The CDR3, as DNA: TGTGCCAGCAGTTTATCAGGGGGCCAACGCGAGCAGTACTTC. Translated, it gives CASSLSGGQREQYF.

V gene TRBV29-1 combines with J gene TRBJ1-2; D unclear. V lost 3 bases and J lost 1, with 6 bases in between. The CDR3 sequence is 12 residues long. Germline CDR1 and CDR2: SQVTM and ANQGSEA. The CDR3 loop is CSVDPINYGYTF. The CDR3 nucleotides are TGCAGCGTTGATCCCATTAACTATGGCTACACCTTC.

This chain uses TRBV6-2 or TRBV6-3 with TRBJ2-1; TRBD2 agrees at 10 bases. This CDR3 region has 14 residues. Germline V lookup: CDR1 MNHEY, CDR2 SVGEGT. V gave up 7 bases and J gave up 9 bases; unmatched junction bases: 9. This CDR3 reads CASNPSGGASEQFF. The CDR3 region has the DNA TGTGCCAGCAACCCGAGCGGGGGGGCCAGTGAGCAGTTCTTC.

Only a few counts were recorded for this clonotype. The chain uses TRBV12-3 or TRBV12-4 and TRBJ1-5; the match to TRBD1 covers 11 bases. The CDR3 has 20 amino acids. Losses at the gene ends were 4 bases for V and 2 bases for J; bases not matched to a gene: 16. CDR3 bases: TGTGCCAGCAGTTCCCCCTCGGACAGGGGGCCGGGAAATGGCAATCAGCCCCAGCATTTT. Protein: CASSSPSDRGPGNGNQPQHF.

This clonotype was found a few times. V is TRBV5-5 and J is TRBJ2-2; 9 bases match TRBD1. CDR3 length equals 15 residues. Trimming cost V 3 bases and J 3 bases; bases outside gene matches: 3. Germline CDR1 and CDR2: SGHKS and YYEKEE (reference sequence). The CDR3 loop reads CASSSQGAHTGELFF. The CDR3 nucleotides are TGTGCCAGCAGCTCACAGGGGGCGCACACCGGGGAGCTGTTTTTT.

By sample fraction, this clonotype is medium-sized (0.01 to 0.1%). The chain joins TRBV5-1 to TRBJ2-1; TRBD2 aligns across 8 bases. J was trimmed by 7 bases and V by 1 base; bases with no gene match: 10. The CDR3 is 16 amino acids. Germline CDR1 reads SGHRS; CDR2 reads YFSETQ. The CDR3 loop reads CASSLYSGEGGNEQFF. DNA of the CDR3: TGCGCCAGCAGCTTGTATAGCGGGGAAGGGGGAAATGAGCAGTTCTTC.

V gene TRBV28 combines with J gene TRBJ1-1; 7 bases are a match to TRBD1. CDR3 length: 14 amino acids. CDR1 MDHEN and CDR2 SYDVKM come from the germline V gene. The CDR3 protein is CASLRQGTYTEAFF. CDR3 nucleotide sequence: TGTGCTTCTCTAAGACAGGGCACCTACACTGAAGCTTTCTTT.

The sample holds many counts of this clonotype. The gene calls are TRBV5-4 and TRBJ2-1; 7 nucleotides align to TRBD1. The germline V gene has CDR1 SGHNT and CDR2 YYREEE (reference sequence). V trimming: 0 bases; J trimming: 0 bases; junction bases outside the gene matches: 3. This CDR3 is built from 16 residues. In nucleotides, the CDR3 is TGTGCCAGCAGCTTGGGGGGACAGAGCTCCTACAATGAGCAGTTCTTC. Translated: CASSLGGQSSYNEQFF.

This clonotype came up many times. CDR3 bases: TGCGCCAGCAGCCGAACAGGGGGTCAGCCCCAGCATTTT. Its protein product is CASSRTGGQPQHF. This sequence joins TRBV4-3 and TRBJ1-5, with 8 bases lining up with TRBD1. The CDR3 is made up of 13 amino acids. V lost 4 bases to trimming and J lost 6 bases; unmatched junction nucleotides: 2. Germline CDR1 reads LGHNA; CDR2 reads YSLEER.

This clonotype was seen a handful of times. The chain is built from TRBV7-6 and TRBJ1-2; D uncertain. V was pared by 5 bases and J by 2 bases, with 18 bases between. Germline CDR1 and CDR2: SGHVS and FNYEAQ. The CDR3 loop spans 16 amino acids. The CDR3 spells CASSLEVAYRNYGYTF. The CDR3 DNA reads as TGTGCCAGCAGCCTAGAGGTCGCCTACAGAAACTATGGCTACACCTTC. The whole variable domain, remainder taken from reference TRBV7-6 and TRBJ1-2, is GAGVSQSPRYKVTKRGQDVALRCDPISGHVSLYWYRQALGQGPEFLTYFNYEAQQDKSGLPNDRFSAERPEGSISTLTIQRTEQRDSAMYRCASSLEVAYRNYGYTFGSGTRLTVV.

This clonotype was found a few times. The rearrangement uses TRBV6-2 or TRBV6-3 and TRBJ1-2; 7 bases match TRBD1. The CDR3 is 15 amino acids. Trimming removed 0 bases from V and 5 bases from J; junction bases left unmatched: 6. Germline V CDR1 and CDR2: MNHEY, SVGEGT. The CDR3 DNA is TGTGCCAGCAGTTACTCCATGACAGGGAAATATGGCTACACCTTC. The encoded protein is CASSYSMTGKYGYTF.

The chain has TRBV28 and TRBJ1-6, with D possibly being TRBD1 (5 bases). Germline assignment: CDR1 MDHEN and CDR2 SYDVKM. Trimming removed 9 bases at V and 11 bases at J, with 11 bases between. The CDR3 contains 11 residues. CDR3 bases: TGTGCCAGTATGGTGGGGCCACCCCTCCACTTT. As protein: CASMVGPPLHF.

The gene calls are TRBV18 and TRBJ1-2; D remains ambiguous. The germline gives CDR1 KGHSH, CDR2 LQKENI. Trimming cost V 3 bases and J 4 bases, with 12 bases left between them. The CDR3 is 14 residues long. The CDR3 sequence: CASSPLGSLYGYTF. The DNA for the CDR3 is TGTGCCAGCTCACCCCTGGGGAGCCTCTATGGCTACACCTTC.

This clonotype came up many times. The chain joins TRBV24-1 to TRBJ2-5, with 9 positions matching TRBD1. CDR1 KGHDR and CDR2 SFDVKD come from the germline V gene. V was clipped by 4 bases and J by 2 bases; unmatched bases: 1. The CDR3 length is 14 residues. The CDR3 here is CATSEGQGQETQYF. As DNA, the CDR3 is TGTGCCACCAGTGAAGGACAGGGGCAAGAGACCCAGTACTTC.

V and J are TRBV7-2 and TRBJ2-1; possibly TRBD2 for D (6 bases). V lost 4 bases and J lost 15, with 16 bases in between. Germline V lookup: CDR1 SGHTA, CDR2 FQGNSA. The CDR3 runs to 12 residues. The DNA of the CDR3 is TGTGCCAGCAGCTACCTGGGCAGGGAGGTGTTCTTC. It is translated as CASSYLGREVFF.

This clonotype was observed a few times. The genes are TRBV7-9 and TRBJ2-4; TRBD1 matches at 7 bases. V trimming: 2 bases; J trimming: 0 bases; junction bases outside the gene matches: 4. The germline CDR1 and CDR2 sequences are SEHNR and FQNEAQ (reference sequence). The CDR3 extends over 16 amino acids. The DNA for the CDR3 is TGTGCCAGCAGCTTACGGACAGGAAGAGCCAAAAACATTCAGTACTTC. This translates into CASSLRTGRAKNIQYF.

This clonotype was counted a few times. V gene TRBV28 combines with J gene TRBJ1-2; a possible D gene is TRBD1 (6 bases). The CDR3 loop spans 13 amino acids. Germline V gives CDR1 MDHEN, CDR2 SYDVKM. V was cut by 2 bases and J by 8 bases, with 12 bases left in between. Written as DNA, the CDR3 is TGTGCCAGCAGTTTAGAAGGGGGTTGGGGCTACACCTTC. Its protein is CASSLEGGWGYTF.

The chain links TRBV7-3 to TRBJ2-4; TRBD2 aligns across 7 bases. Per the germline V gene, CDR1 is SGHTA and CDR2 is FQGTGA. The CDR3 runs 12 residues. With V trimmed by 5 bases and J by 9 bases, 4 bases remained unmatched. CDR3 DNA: TGTGCCAGCAGCCGGCCGGGAGGCATTCAGTACTTC. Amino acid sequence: CASSRPGGIQYF.

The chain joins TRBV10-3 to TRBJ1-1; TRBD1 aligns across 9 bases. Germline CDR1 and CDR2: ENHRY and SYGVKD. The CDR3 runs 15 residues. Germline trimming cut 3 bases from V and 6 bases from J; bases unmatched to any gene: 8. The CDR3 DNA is TGTGCCATCAGTGAATCGGACAGGGGAGGCTCTGAAGCTTTCTTT. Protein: CAISESDRGGSEAFF.

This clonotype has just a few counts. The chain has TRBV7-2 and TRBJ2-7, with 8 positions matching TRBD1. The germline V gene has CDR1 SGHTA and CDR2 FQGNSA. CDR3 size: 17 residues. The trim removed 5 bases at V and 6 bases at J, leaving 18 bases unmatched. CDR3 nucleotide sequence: TGTGCCAGCAGCCCAGCGACAGGGGCCCGGATGAGGGGCGAGCAGTACTTC. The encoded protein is CASSPATGARMRGEQYF. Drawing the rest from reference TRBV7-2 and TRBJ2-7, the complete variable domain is GAGVSQSPSNKVTEKGKDVELRCDPISGHTALYWYRQSLGQGLEFLIYFQGNSAPDKSGLPSDRFSAERTGGSVSTLTIQRTQQEDSAVYLCASSPATGARMRGEQYFGPGTRLTVT.

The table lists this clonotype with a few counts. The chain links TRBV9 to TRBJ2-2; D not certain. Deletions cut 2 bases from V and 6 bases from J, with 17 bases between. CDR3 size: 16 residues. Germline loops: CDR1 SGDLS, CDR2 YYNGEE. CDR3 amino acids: CASSVEVVSRAGELFF. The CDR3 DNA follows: TGTGCCAGCAGCGTTGAGGTGGTTTCTCGGGCCGGGGAGCTGTTTTTT.

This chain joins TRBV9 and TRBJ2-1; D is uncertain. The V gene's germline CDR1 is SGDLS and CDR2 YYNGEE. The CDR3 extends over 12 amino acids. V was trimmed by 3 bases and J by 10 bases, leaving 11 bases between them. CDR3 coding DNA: TGTGCCAGCAGCGCCGAGAGATCGGAGCAGTTCTTC. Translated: CASSAERSEQFF.